This TCR beta chain was obtained from a study of CD8 T cells in Susac syndrome. With random hexamers, 0.5 to 1 ug RNA was reverse transcribed. TCR beta CDR3 was amplified by immunoSEQ covering 54 Vbeta and 13 Jbeta. TCRdb recomputed calls from the immunoSEQ multiplex PCR reads with MiXCR, one row per CDR3 protein. The table has 300,000 to 350,000 distinct CDR3 sequences, 92% seen once. CDR3 length: 15 residues. J was trimmed by 3 bases and V by 1 base; bases with no gene match: 5. CDR1 and CDR2 from the germline V gene are SGHTA and FQGTGA. TEMRA cells were FACS-enriched, while CD8+ and CD4+ T cells were negatively isolated.

This TCR derives from a human donor with multiple sclerosis. Specimen: CD4+ T cells from PBMCs. The chain recombines TRBV7-3 with TRBJ2-5; TRBD2 aligns across 7 bases. This CDR3 is CASSLNGGGEETQYF. Here the CDR3 DNA reads TGTGCCAGCAGCTTAAATGGCGGGGGAGAAGAGACCCAGTACTTC.